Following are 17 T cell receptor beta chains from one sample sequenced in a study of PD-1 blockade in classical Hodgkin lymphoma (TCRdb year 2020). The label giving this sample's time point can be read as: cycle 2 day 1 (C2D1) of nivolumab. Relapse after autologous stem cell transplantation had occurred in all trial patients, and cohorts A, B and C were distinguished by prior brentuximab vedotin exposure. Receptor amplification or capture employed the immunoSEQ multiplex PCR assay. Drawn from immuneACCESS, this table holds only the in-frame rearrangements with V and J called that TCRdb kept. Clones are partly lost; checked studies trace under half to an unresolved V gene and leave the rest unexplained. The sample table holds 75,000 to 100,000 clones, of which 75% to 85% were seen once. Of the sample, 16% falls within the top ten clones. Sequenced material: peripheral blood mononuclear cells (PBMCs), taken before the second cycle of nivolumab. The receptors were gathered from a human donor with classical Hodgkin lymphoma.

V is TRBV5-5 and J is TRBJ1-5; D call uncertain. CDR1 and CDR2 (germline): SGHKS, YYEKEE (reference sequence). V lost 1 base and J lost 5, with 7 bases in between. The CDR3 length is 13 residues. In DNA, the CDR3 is TGTGCCAGCAGCTTGAGTTCCGATCAGCCCCAGCATTTT. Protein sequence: CASSLSSDQPQHF.

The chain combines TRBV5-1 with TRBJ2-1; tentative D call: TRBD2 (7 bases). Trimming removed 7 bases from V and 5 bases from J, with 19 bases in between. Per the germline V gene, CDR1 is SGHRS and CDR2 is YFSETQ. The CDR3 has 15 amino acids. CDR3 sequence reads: CASARGGAPHNEQFF. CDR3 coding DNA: TGCGCCAGCGCCCGTGGGGGGGCGCCTCACAATGAGCAGTTCTTC.

CDR3 region: CASSPRDRGTAFF. CDR3 DNA sequence: TGTGCCAGCAGCCCCCGGGACAGGGGGACAGCTTTCTTT. This sequence joins TRBV9 and TRBJ1-1; 11 positions match TRBD1. The germline gives CDR1 SGDLS, CDR2 YYNGEE. Trimming took 4 bases from V and 10 from J; bases not matched to a gene: 6. This CDR3 contains 13 residues.

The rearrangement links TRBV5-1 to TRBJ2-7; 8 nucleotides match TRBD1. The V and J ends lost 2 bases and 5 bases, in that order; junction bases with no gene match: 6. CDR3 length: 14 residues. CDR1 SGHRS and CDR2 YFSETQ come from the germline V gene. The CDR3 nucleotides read TGCGCCAGCAGCTTTGGACAGGGTTCCGACGAGCAGTACTTC. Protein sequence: CASSFGQGSDEQYF.

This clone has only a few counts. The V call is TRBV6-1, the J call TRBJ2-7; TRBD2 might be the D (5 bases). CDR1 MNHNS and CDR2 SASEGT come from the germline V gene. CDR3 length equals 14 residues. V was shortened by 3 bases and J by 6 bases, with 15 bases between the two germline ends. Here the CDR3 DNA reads TGTGCCAGCAGTGAGAGGACTCTCCGGGGCGAGCAGTACTTC. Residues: CASSERTLRGEQYF.

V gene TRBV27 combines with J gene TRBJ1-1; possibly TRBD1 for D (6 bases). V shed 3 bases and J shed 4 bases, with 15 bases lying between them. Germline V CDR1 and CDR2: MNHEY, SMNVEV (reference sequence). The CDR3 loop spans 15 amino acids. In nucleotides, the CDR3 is TGTGCCAGCAGTTTCCGGGGGGGCGATGGCACTGAAGCTTTCTTT. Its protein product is CASSFRGGDGTEAFF.

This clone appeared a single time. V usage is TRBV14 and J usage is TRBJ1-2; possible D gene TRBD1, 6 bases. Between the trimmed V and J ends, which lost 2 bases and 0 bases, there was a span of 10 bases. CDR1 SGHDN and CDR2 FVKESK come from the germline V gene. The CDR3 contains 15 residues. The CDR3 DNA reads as TGTGCCAGCAGCCAAATGACAGGACCTAACTATGGCTACACCTTC. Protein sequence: CASSQMTGPNYGYTF.

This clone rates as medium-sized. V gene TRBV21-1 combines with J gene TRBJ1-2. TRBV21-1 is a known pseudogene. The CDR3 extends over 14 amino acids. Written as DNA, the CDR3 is TGTGCCAGCAGCAAACTAAGGCACACCTATGGCTACACCTTC. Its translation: CASSKLRHTYGYTF.

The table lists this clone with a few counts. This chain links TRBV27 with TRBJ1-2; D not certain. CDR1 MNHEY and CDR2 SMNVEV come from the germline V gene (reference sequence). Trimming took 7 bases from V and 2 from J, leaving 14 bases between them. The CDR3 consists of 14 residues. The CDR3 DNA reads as TGTGCCAGCACCGCTAGGAACCCCAACTATGGCTACACCTTC. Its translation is CASTARNPNYGYTF.

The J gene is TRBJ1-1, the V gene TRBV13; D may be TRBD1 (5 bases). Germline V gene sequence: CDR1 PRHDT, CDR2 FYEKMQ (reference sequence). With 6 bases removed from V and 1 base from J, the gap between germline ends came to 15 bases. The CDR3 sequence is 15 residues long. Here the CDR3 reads CASSTTSDRNTEAFF. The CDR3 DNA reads TGTGCCAGCAGTACAACCTCAGACAGGAACACTGAAGCTTTCTTT.

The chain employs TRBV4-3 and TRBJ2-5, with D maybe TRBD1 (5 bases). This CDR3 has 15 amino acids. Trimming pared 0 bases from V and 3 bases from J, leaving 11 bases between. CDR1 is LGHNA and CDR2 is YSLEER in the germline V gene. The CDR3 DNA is TGCGCCAGCAGCCAAGATACAGGAAATGAAGAGACCCAGTACTTC. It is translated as CASSQDTGNEETQYF.

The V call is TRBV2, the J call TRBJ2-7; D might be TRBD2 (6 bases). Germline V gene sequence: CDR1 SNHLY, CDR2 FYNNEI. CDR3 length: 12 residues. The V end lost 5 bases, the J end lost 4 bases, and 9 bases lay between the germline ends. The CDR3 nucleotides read TGTGCCAGCAGTTATCTAGCGTACGAGCAGTACTTC. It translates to CASSYLAYEQYF.

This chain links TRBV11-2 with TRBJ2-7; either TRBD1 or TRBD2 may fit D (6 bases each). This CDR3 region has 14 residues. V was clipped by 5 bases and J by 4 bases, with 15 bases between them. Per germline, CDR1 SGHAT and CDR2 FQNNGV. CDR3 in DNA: TGTGCCAGCAGCCCCGGGGGCGGACAGTACGAGCAGTACTTC. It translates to CASSPGGGQYEQYF.

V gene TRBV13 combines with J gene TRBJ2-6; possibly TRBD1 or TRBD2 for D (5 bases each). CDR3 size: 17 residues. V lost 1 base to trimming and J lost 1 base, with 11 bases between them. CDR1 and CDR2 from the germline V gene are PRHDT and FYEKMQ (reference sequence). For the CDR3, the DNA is TGTGCCAGCAGCTTAGAGATTGGGGGATCTGGGGCCAACGTCCTGACTTTC. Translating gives CASSLEIGGSGANVLTF.

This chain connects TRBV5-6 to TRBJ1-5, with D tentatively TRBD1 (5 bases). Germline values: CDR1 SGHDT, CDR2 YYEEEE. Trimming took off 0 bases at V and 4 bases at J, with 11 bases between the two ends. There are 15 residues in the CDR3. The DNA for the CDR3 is TGTGCCAGCAGCTTGGCGGGAGGGGCAAATCAGCCCCAGCATTTT. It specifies CASSLAGGANQPQHF.

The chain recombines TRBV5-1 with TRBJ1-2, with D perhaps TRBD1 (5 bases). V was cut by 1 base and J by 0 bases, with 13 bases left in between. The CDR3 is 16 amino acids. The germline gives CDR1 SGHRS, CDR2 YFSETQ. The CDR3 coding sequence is TGCGCCAGCAGCTTGAATTCCGGGGCAGCTAACTATGGCTACACCTTC. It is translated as CASSLNSGAANYGYTF.

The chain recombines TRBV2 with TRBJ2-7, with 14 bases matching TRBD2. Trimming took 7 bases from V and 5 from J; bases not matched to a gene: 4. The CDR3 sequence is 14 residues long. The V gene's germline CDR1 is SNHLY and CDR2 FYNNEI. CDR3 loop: CASMGLAGANEQYF. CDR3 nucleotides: TGTGCCAGCATGGGACTAGCGGGAGCCAACGAGCAGTACTTC.